Detailed here is one TCR beta chain. Its antigen remains unknown. The data are from a study of cytomegalovirus exposure and HLA in healthy donors. The wider study: A subsequent analysis stated that the approximately 120 validation repertoires were run on the same platform as the approximately 710 first-cohort repertoires.

Method: immunoSEQ multiplex PCR; TCRdb's copy keeps in-frame clones and lacks some. The sample includes about 130,000 clones, about 91% seen only once; the top ten take 0.95% to 1.5%. Regarding the study as a whole: In vitro confirmation showed three CMV-associated chains to be CMV antigen specific. Among TCR beta chains, those listed as cytomegalovirus-associated numbered about 150.

Sequencing was carried out using PBMCs. The TCR comes from a woman between 18 and 30 years old in good health and CMV-seronegative.

The CDR3 bases are TGCGCCAGCAGCTTGGGGAGGGATCTCTACGAGCAGTACTTC. Encoded protein: CASSLGRDLYEQYF. V usage is TRBV5-1 and J usage is TRBJ2-7; tentatively, D is TRBD2 (6 bases). V was cut by 0 bases and J by 3 bases, with 10 bases left in between. The CDR3 contains 14 residues. Germline V gene sequence: CDR1 SGHRS, CDR2 YFSETQ.